The source of this T cell receptor beta chain is a study of CXCR4 blockade with PD-1 therapy in pancreatic cancer. Clones were sequenced by immunoSEQ multiplex PCR, and TCRdb holds only the in-frame ones, with some missing. This sample has roughly 5,800 clones; 35% occur once, and the top ten carry about an eighth. About this clone: Its antigen is undetermined.

Whole-study findings and limits: Tumor clonality averaged around 0.14 versus 0.05 in healthy blood, not predicting survival. Clone frequency correlated with its number of distinct nucleotide rearrangements.

The CDR3 has 16 amino acids. V was clipped by 5 bases and J by 1 base; unmatched bases: 6. Germline values: CDR1 MDHEN, CDR2 SYDVKM. The sample consisted of tumor tissue. V is TRBV28 and J is TRBJ2-1, with TRBD2 matching over 9 bases. The source is a human donor with pancreatic ductal adenocarcinoma. This CDR3 reads CASSVPSGGSYNEQFF. The CDR3 bases are TGTGCCAGCAGTGTACCGAGCGGGGGGTCCTACAATGAGCAGTTCTTC. The whole variable domain, filled in from reference TRBV28 and TRBJ2-1, reads DVKVTQSSRYLVKRTGEKVFLECVQDMDHENMFWYRQDPGLGLRLIYFSYDVKMKEKGDIPEGYSVSREKKERFSLILESASTNQTSMYLCASSVPSGGSYNEQFFGPGTRLTVL.